Ten or more counts support the clone carrying this T cell receptor (beta chain). The record originates from a study of human T cells and chemical hapten exposure. The CDR3 runs 14 residues. Germline-derived CDR1 and CDR2 are SGDLS and YYNGEE. The V and J ends lost 0 bases and 0 bases respectively, with 7 bases between them. In the study's own analysis: There were a median of roughly 100,000 TCRs per sample, with a range from roughly 20,000 to 700,000. TCRdb reprocessed the 5' RACE reads via MiXCR and lists one record per CDR3 protein. Clone size and V and J calls follow TCRdb, not the original study. Of 95,000 to 120,000 distinct CDR3 sequences in the sample, approximately 20% were seen once. Unfractionated whole blood was the source of the extracted total RNA.

The J gene is TRBJ2-7, the V gene TRBV9; maybe TRBD2 (5 bases). The receptor comes from a human donor in good health. The CDR3 loop is CASSVGGISYEQYF. For the CDR3, the DNA is TGTGCCAGCAGCGTAGGAGGGATCTCCTACGAGCAGTACTTC.